This TCR beta chain was obtained from a study of follicular helper T cells after annual influenza vaccination. Clones were read by immunoSEQ multiplex PCR, and TCRdb kept only the in-frame ones, dropping some. This sample has over 2,000 clones, with roughly 75% found just once. Regarding time point: 2015-2016 season, pre-vaccination. The CDR3 has 15 residues. Trimming removed 0 bases at V and 0 bases at J, with 6 bases between. CDR1 is MGHRA and CDR2 is YSYEKL in the germline V gene. The sequence was collected from an adult who received the influenza vaccine. Specimen: CXCR5+ CD38+ circulating T follicular helper cells from blood, collected on the day of influenza vaccination. Subset meaning: circulating Tfh, non-naive CD4+CXCR5+PD-1+ (ICOS+CD38+ or ICOS-CD38-). The rearrangement uses TRBV4-1 and TRBJ1-3; TRBD1 might be the D (6 bases). CDR3 region: CASSQETGSGNTIYF. CDR3 coding DNA: TGCGCCAGCAGCCAAGAGACAGGCTCTGGAAACACCATATATTTT.